This TCR beta chain was sequenced in a study of molecular identifiers for immune sequencing clone quantification (dated by TCRdb to the late 2010s). With regard to the full study: For a replicate experiment, the RNA from either approximately 20,000 or 100,000 naive CD8 T cells was divided into five aliquots, and four of those aliquots went on to sequencing. The study was a methods study using CD8 T cells to benchmark molecular-identifier clustering-based TCR repertoire sequencing (MIDCIRS) and TCR RNA copy counting.

Libraries of naive CD8 T cells were built from anywhere between about 18,000 and 1,000,000 sorted cells, with 10%, 30% or 50% of the purified RNA used. Naive CD8 T cells were FACS-sorted as CD8+CD4-CCR7+CD45RA+ on a BD FACSAria II into RLT Plus buffer. Detection sensitivity was tested by spiking Jurkat RNA equal to roughly ten TCR copies' worth into samples containing roughly 17,000-1,100,000 naive CD8 T cells. Enrichment of CD8 T cells was done with RosetteSep CD8+ T Cell Enrichment Cocktail plus Ficoll-Paque, and ACK red cell lysis came afterward. Library preparation was by PCR. Sequenced on a NextSeq 500. Bulk TCR libraries were prepared as previously described, using TCR primers listed in Table S5. Purification of total RNA was performed with the Qiagen AllPrep DNA/RNA kit. Before analysis, reads from multiple sequencing runs of one library were combined. In the authors' own workflow: Only reads with exact TCR constant sequence were kept, trimmed to 150 nt, and grouped by their 12-nt molecular barcodes. Reads inside each barcode group were sub-clustered using a 15% Levenshtein threshold, and a quality-weighted consensus sequence was constructed for each RNA molecule. Non-functional sequences were excluded, and lower-count sequences lying one edit away from another sequence were also excluded. Based on a fit of two negative binomial distributions, barcode sub-clusters having less than 20% of the maximum read count were discarded. The raw public data were reprocessed by TCRdb itself: fastp quality trimming at Q25, MiXCR clonotype calling, in-frame beta chains only. Identical CDR3 proteins give one entry, which carries the most common genes and DNA. These V and J calls originate from TCRdb's pipeline instead of the authors' own analysis. Recorded for this sample are about 630,000 distinct CDR3 sequences; about 25% of them occurred a single time. Of the sample, 0.7% to 0.95% is held by the ten largest clones.

The investigation overall reported the following: The sizes of highly expanded clones could end up underestimated when identical TCR molecules share a barcode. In CMV-specific effector cells, clones with more than 20 RNA copies accounted for over 97% of molecules, whereas in naive cells such clones accounted for under 1%. When barcode sub-clustering was left out, chimeric consensus sequences inflated TCR diversity, with chimeras reaching as high as 47%. A single cell's worth of spiked-in Jurkat TCR RNA was reported detectable even among around 1 million naive CD8 T cells. Naive libraries contained spiked-in Jurkat TCR RNA (10 copies' worth), which is not part of the donor repertoire. Modeling gave 3 to 3.5 recovered TCR RNA copies per cell versus around 9.9 by digital PCR, implying roughly 28% capture efficiency.

Counted from cysteine to phenylalanine, this CDR3 has 16 amino acids. The CDR3 DNA has 48 bases and is translated from base 1. Here V drops 1 base and J drops 5 bases, and the junction holds 8 bases not matched to any gene. The CDR1 and CDR2 encoded by the germline V gene (reference sequence) are SEHNR and FQNEAQ. Remarks on this clonotype: Which antigen it targets is not known. Nothing much larger sits one base from this clone, and base qualities are not available.

The rearranged chain carries TRBV7-9 and TRBJ2-7, with 10 middle bases fitting TRBD2. Specimen: naive CD8+ T cells from blood, with Jurkat cell RNA spiked in. The sample's cell subset or site label, in plain terms: FACS-sorted CD8+CD4-CCR7+CD45RA+ naive T cells. The sequence was collected from a human donor in good health. Some libraries in this study had Jurkat cell RNA spiked in. The DNA is as follows: TGTGCCAGCAGCTTAGGGACTAGCGGACCAACCCACGAGCAGTACTTC. This encodes CASSLGTSGPTHEQYF. Outside the CDR3, residues come from the reference TRBV7-9 and TRBJ2-7 proteins, so the full variable domain is: DTGVSQNPRHKITKRGQNVTFRCDPISEHNRLYWYRQTLGQGPEFLTYFQNEAQLEKSRLLSDRFSAERPKGSFSTLEIQRTEQGDSAMYLCASSLGTSGPTHEQYFGPGTRLTVT.